This TCR beta chain comes out of a study of cytomegalovirus exposure and HLA in healthy donors. Whole-study context: Across some 400 genotyped donors, just over 80% landed in the Caucasian-associated ancestry cluster.

Findings of the study overall: Later analysis identified a missense DCLRE1C variant that was linked to TCR beta V- and J-gene trimming. Presence/absence analyses took donor sequencing depth as roughly uniform. Earlier analysis found most TCR beta V segments productive about 87% or about 30% of the time.

The PCR made use of 60 Vbeta and 13 Jbeta primers. Using immunoSEQ multiplex PCR, the repertoire was profiled, and TCRdb retains in-frame clones only, with some absent. The sample carries 90,000 to 150,000 clones, approximately 76% recorded once. This clone was observed once. Its antigen is unknown. The CDR3 is 15 residues long. Germline assignment: CDR1 SGHTA and CDR2 FQGNSA. V was trimmed by 8 bases and J by 7 bases, leaving 21 bases between them. The sequencing input was PBMCs. The chain carries TRBV7-2 and TRBJ1-5, with D perhaps TRBD1 (6 bases). The TCR originated in a man in his fifties or sixties in good health and CMV-seropositive. The CDR3 loop reads CASRLSLQGSQPQHF. In DNA, the CDR3 is TGTGCCAGCCGTCTCTCCTTACAGGGTAGCCAGCCCCAGCATTTT.